Given below is one T cell receptor beta chain in context. The antigen is undetermined. Germline CDR1 reads DFQATT; CDR2 reads SNEGSKA (reference sequence). The CDR3 has 11 residues. Collection of approximately 9.3 milliliters of peripheral blood was performed for each donor. The data belong to a study of blood T cells in healthy people across ages. A second PCR of roughly 7 to 11 cycles used a sample-barcoded 5' primer and a J-beta primer mix. TCRdb re-called the 5' RACE reads with MiXCR, one entry per CDR3 protein. The table lists roughly 650,000 distinct CDR3 sequences, about 34% of them singletons. Whole-study findings and limits: Correlation between TCR beta diversity and naive T cell percentage was strong. While age rose, TCR beta diversity per million T cells dropped in a roughly linear way. Possibly, changes in expanded clonotypes were confounded because donor CMV status was unknown.

The sequence came from a woman over 75 in good health. The material sequenced was blood. The rearrangement links TRBV20-1 to TRBJ2-5; a weak D match, TRBD2 (5 bases). With the DNA end fitting TRBJ2-7 better, the J assignment may be wrong. CDR3 loop: CSASRRDEQYF. DNA for the CDR3: TGCAGTGCTAGTAGGCGGGACGAGCAGTACTTC.